This TCR beta chain stems from a study of OX40 agonist ivuxolimab in advanced cancers. Prior autoimmune disease or systemic immunosuppression barred patients. Sampling times: baseline, cycle 4 day 1, cycle 7 day 1. General study results and limits: Expanded clones were, on average, more numerous in CD8+ T cells than in CD4+. Both CD4+ and CD8+ T cell populations in blood had undergone clonal expansion by week 6 at 0.1 to 3.0 mg/kg.

Produced via immunoSEQ multiplex PCR; TCRdb's table is partial and in-frame only. The table shows about 55,000 clones, with 60% to 80% occurring only once. The CDR3 spans 16 residues. Germline loops: CDR1 MNHEY, CDR2 SMNVEV (reference sequence). Trimming shortened V by 5 bases and J by 1 base, and 17 bases separated the two germline ends. A note on this clone: Its antigen is undetermined.

The chain combines TRBV27 with TRBJ2-5; D unclear. This clonotype was obtained from an adult with an advanced solid tumor such as melanoma, head and neck, liver or kidney cancer. The specimen comprised CD4+ or CD8+ T cells sorted from blood, sampled in a trial of the OX40 agonist ivuxolimab. Written as DNA, the CDR3 is TGTGCCAGCAGTCCCCTCACTTTTAGCAGCCAAGAGACCCAGTACTTC. Amino acid sequence: CASSPLTFSSQETQYF.